This T cell receptor beta chain was captured by sequencing in a study of control samples from healthy donors and cancer patients. Germline trimming cut 10 bases from V and 5 bases from J; bases unmatched to any gene: 8. CDR3 length: 14 residues. Germline CDR1 SEHNR, CDR2 FQNEAQ (reference sequence). Clones were read by immunoSEQ multiplex PCR, and TCRdb kept only the in-frame ones, dropping some. Altogether 80,000 to 100,000 clones are present, 70% to 90% being singletons, with the ten largest covering 13% to 15%. This chain uses TRBV7-9 with TRBJ2-1; the match to TRBD2 covers 10 bases. The sequenced sample was blood. This sequence was found in a man aged 25-45 years in good health. CDR3 sequence: CATPTSGLNNEQFF. For the CDR3, the DNA is TGTGCCACACCGACTAGCGGGTTAAACAATGAGCAGTTCTTC.